This T cell receptor beta chain emerged from a study of shared clonotypes between healthy human individuals. On the study more broadly: The donor group consisted of a couple of women and three men, aged 18 to 49. Study findings and constraints: Sharing across a few donors was seen in roughly 5% of naive CD4 clonotypes.

As regards this clone: What it binds is unknown.

CD45RO-negative, CCR7-positively selected cells formed the naive CD8 fraction, excluding terminally differentiated effector memory CD45RA+ cells. The authors ran the assay at deep level. Profiled with immunoSEQ multiplex PCR; TCRdb holds only in-frame clones, not every one. The sample has about 2 million clones; about 95% are singletons. J gave up 7 bases and V 1 base, and 6 bases lay outside the gene matches. The germline gives CDR1 SGHRS, CDR2 YFSETQ. This CDR3 has 15 residues. This sequence originates from a man aged 18 to 30 in good health. Sequencing used naive CD8+ T cells sorted from blood. The chain has TRBV5-1 and TRBJ2-7, with 12 bases fitting TRBD2. The CDR3 bases are TGCGCCAGCAGCTTGCCACCTAGCGGGAGGGTGGAGCAGTACTTC. Its protein product is CASSLPPSGRVEQYF.